This passage covers 23 T cell receptor beta chains from one sample sequenced in a study of T cells in women clearing cervical HPV infection. The protocol was immunoSEQ multiplex PCR, while the TCRdb copy is restricted to in-frame clones and leaves out a portion. The ten top clones account for 18%, within a sample of more than 30,000 clones. Input material: blood buffy coat. The receptors originated from a woman between 18 and 69 years old with a cervical HPV16 infection that either progressed to CIN3+ or cleared (not recorded which).

As regards this clone: The observed sequence ends 3 residues before the CDR3 terminus, with the missing tail filled in from the germline J gene. The J gene is TRBJ2-3, the V gene TRBV29-1; TRBD2 matches at 10 bases. The germline CDR1 and CDR2 sequences are SQVTM and ANQGSEA. The V segment lost 6 bases and the J segment 4 bases; nucleotides outside the gene matches: 10. The length of the CDR3 is 15 residues. The part of the CDR3 DNA that was read is TGCAGCGTCCGACAATCTAGCGGGAGTGCAGATACG. Its translation is CSVRQSSGSADT. The entire CDR3 is CSVRQSSGSADTQYF.

Note on this clone: The read comes to an end 3 residues before the CDR3 does, leaving the germline J gene to fill in the end. This rearrangement joins TRBV14 to TRBJ2-5; the D gene is possibly TRBD2 (5 bases). CDR3 length equals 13 residues. Trimming took 0 bases from V and 5 from J, leaving 7 bases between them. Per the germline V gene, CDR1 is SGHDN and CDR2 is FVKESK. The CDR3 sequence: CASSQDSAETQYF. CDR3 DNA, as far as it was read: TGTGCCAGCAGCCAAGATAGCGCGGAGACC.

Of note for this clone: The sequenced fragment ends 3 residues before the CDR3 boundary, so the rest is inferred from the germline J gene. The chain couples TRBV10-3 to TRBJ2-1; 7 positions match TRBD2. The V gene's germline CDR1 is ENHRY and CDR2 SYGVKD. J lost 5 bases, V lost 10 bases, and 5 bases had no gene match. This CDR3 region has 12 residues. Partial CDR3 DNA: TGTGCCAGCGCGGGAGACCACAATGAG. It encodes CASAGDHNE. The entire CDR3 sequence reads CASAGDHNEQFF.

The CDR3 bases that were read are TGCGCCAGCAGCCTAGGGACAACCTACGAG. Protein sequence: CASSLGTTYE. The full CDR3 is CASSLGTTYEQYF. The genes are TRBV5-1 and TRBJ2-7, with D tentatively TRBD1 (6 bases). The read stops 3 residues short of the end of the CDR3; the missing end is completed from the germline J gene. V was pared by 4 bases and J by 2 bases, with 10 bases between. CDR1 is SGHRS, CDR2 YFSETQ, per germline. This CDR3 region has 13 residues.

Note on this clone: The read ends 3 residues shy of where the CDR3 ends; the end is completed using the germline J gene. The chain has TRBV7-3 and TRBJ2-1; no clear D. CDR1 and CDR2 from the germline V gene are SGHTA and FQGTGA. This CDR3 contains 13 residues. Trimming stripped 4 bases from V and 7 bases from J, with 11 bases between. This chain's CDR3 is CASSSPLRNEQFF. CDR3 bases read: TGTGCCAGCAGCTCCCCCCTTAGAAATGAG.

Of note for this clone: The read finishes 3 residues shy of the CDR3 end, and the germline J gene is used to complete it. The chain recombines TRBV7-2 with TRBJ1-2, with D tentatively TRBD1 (5 bases). The CDR3 sequence is 14 residues long. CDR1 SGHTA and CDR2 FQGNSA come from the germline V gene. The CDR3 is CASSLVLGAEGYTF. The CDR3 bases that were read are TGTGCCAGCAGCTTAGTTCTAGGGGCGGAAGGC. Looking up the rest from reference TRBV7-2 and TRBJ1-2 gives the full variable domain: GAGVSQSPSNKVTEKGKDVELRCDPISGHTALYWYRQSLGQGLEFLIYFQGNSAPDKSGLPSDRFSAERTGGSVSTLTIQRTQQEDSAVYLCASSLVLGAEGYTFGSGTRLTVV.

Turning to this clone: The CDR3 goes on 3 residues after the read ends, and that part is filled in from the germline J gene. The chain is built from TRBV7-2 and TRBJ2-7, with TRBD1 matching 8 bases. The J segment lost 5 bases and the V segment lost 8 bases, leaving 11 bases of the junction unmatched. The CDR3 is made up of 14 amino acids. The germline V gene has CDR1 SGHTA and CDR2 FQGNSA. CDR3 amino acids: CASVQGQAIHEQYF. The part of the CDR3 DNA that was read is TGTGCCAGCGTCCAGGGACAGGCCATCCACGAG.

In the case of this clone: With the read ending 3 residues before the CDR3 end, the germline J gene is used to fill in that end. The V gene is TRBV20-1, the J gene TRBJ2-2; D perhaps matches TRBD1 (5 bases). The ends were cut back, 1 base at V and 1 base at J, with 10 bases in the middle. The CDR3 has 15 residues. Germline assignment: CDR1 DFQATT and CDR2 SNEGSKA (reference sequence). The part of the CDR3 DNA that was read is TGCAGTGCTAGAGTTGACAGCGTGAACACCGGGGAG. Protein: CSARVDSVNTGE. The CDR3, in full, reads CSARVDSVNTGELFF.

About this clone itself: Read coverage stops 3 residues before the CDR3 terminus; the germline J gene supplies the remainder. The J gene is TRBJ1-6, the V gene TRBV20-1; D perhaps matches TRBD1 (5 bases). Trimming stripped 1 base from V and 5 bases from J, with 15 bases between. Per germline, CDR1 DFQATT and CDR2 SNEGSKA (reference sequence). The CDR3 spans 16 residues. The CDR3 region is CSARAKQGGNNSPLHF. Incomplete CDR3 DNA: TGCAGTGCTAGAGCCAAGCAGGGAGGAAATAATTCACCC.

CDR3 DNA (partial): TGTGCCAGCTCACCCGGGGAGGAGACCACTGAA. Protein sequence: CASSPGEETTE. The full CDR3 protein reads CASSPGEETTEAFF. The V gene is TRBV18, the J gene TRBJ1-1; D gene uncertain. With the read ending 3 residues before the CDR3 end, the germline J gene is used to fill in that end. With 3 bases removed from V and 4 bases from J, the gap between germline ends came to 12 bases. The germline gives CDR1 KGHSH, CDR2 LQKENI. The CDR3 has 14 amino acids.

Note on this clone: Coverage ceases 3 residues before the CDR3 finishes, and the germline J gene fills in the end. J is TRBJ2-1 and V is TRBV2, with 10 bases identical to TRBD2. J lost 9 bases, V lost 7 bases, and 9 bases had no gene match. The CDR3 contains 14 residues. Looked up from germline, CDR1 is SNHLY and CDR2 is FYNNEI. The covered CDR3 bases are TGTGCCAGCACCCTAGCGGGGGCAGGGGCTGAG. Translation: CASTLAGAGAE. The complete CDR3 sequence is CASTLAGAGAEQFF.

Comment on this clone: The read is 3 residues too short to cover the CDR3 end, so that end is filled in from the germline J gene. The rearrangement uses TRBV18 and TRBJ1-2; maybe TRBD1 (6 bases). V lost 6 bases to trimming and J lost 3 bases, with 17 bases between them. Germline V CDR1 and CDR2: KGHSH, LQKENI. The CDR3 spans 15 residues. The part of the CDR3 DNA that was read is TGTGCCAGCTCGCCGACAGGCGAGCGGTACTATGGC. This sequence encodes CASSPTGERYYG. Given in full, the CDR3 is CASSPTGERYYGYTF.

In regard to this clone: The sequenced fragment ends 3 residues before the CDR3 boundary, so the rest is inferred from the germline J gene. The chain combines TRBV5-1 with TRBJ1-1, with 8 bases fitting TRBD1. J gave up 6 bases and V 3 bases, and 4 bases lay outside the gene matches. The germline CDR1 and CDR2 sequences are SGHRS and YFSETQ. The CDR3 length is 13 residues. The CDR3 DNA, read in part, is TGCGCCAGCAGCTCACAGGGGGGGGCTGAA. This encodes CASSSQGGAE. The full CDR3 reads CASSSQGGAEAFF.

Turning to this clone: The DNA ends 3 residues before the CDR3 does, and the rest of the CDR3 is filled in from the germline J gene. The chain couples TRBV7-2 to TRBJ1-2; D possibly corresponds to TRBD1 (5 bases). Germline CDR1 and CDR2: SGHTA and FQGNSA. Trimming stripped 5 bases from V and 4 bases from J, with 17 bases between. The CDR3 totals 15 residues. CDR3 protein: CASSAGSGGIYGYTF. The CDR3 DNA, read in part, is TGTGCCAGCAGCGCAGGGTCTGGAGGTATCTATGGC. Full variable domain (missing parts from reference TRBV7-2 and TRBJ1-2): GAGVSQSPSNKVTEKGKDVELRCDPISGHTALYWYRQSLGQGLEFLIYFQGNSAPDKSGLPSDRFSAERTGGSVSTLTIQRTQQEDSAVYLCASSAGSGGIYGYTFGSGTRLTVV.

As regards this clone: The germline gene is not matched at one end of the junction; a read error may be the cause. With the read ending 3 residues before the CDR3 end, the germline J gene is used to fill in that end. The sample holds other DNA sequences that translate to the same CDR3. The chain recombines TRBV30 with TRBJ1-3; 8 nucleotides align to TRBD1. CDR1 is GTSNPN and CDR2 is SVGIG in the germline V gene (reference sequence). CDR3 length: 12 amino acids. The CDR3 loop reads CAQDRAGNTIYF. The sequenced CDR3 bases are TGTGCCCAGGACAGGGCTGGAAACACA.

A word on this clone: Read coverage stops 3 residues before the CDR3 terminus; the germline J gene supplies the remainder. The rearrangement uses TRBV20-1 and TRBJ1-6; tentatively, D is TRBD1 (6 bases). The germline V and J ends were trimmed by 3 bases and 5 bases, with 8 bases remaining between them. From germline, CDR1 is DFQATT and CDR2 SNEGSKA (reference sequence). This CDR3 contains 13 residues. This CDR3 is CSAREGDNSPLHF. The sequenced part of the CDR3 DNA is TGCAGTGCTAGGGAGGGGGATAATTCACCC.

Remarks on this clone: One end of the junction fails to match germline, which may point to a read error. The DNA read from the CDR3 is TGCGCCAGCAGCCAAGATCCCGACAGGACAGGGGGAGGATCACCC. Protein: CASSQDPDRTGGGSP. The entire CDR3 reads CASSQDPDRTGGGSPLHF. The V and J genes are TRBV4-2 and TRBJ1-6, with TRBD1 identical over 10 bases. The CDR3 end falls 3 residues outside the read, so it is completed with the germline J gene. The CDR3 sequence is 18 residues long. Germline-derived CDR1 and CDR2 are LGHNA and YNFKEQ.

Comment on this clone: The read stops 3 residues short of the end of the CDR3; the missing end is completed from the germline J gene. The chain links TRBV6-2 or TRBV6-3 to TRBJ1-4, with a weak D call TRBD1 (5 bases). The CDR3 has 12 residues. From germline, CDR1 is MNHEY and CDR2 SVGEGT. The CDR3 loop is CASGAGVGALFF. Partial CDR3 DNA: TGTGCCAGCGGAGCCGGTGTTGGGGCA.

On this clone: The read comes to an end 3 residues before the CDR3 does, leaving the germline J gene to fill in the end. Other DNA variants within this sample encode the same CDR3. The chain has TRBV7-3 and TRBJ2-2; 13 bases match TRBD2. V lost 4 bases to trimming and J lost 3 bases; unmatched junction nucleotides: 5. Germline lookup yields CDR1 SGHTA and CDR2 FQGTGA. This CDR3 has 17 residues. CDR3 DNA (partial): TGTGCCAGCAGCTCAACTAGCGGGGGGGCCCACACCGGGGAG. Translated, it gives CASSSTSGGAHTGE. The whole CDR3 protein reads CASSSTSGGAHTGELFF.

With respect to this clone: The read terminates 3 residues before the CDR3 end, so the remaining end is supplied by the germline J gene. The chain joins TRBV6-2 or TRBV6-3 to TRBJ2-3; 7 nucleotides agree with TRBD2. Germline lookup yields CDR1 MNHEY and CDR2 SVGEGT. The CDR3 is 15 amino acids. The ends lost 6 bases at V and 5 bases at J; junction bases unmatched: 11. The part of the CDR3 DNA that was read is TGTGCCAGCAGGGGCGGGAGTGGGTGGAGAGATACG. Its translation is CASRGGSGWRDT. The full CDR3 reads CASRGGSGWRDTQYF.

Comments on this clone: The read is 3 residues too short to cover the CDR3 end, so that end is filled in from the germline J gene. This chain connects TRBV20-1 to TRBJ2-2; D might be TRBD1 (5 bases). Trimming cost V 5 bases and J 3 bases, with 16 bases left between them. CDR1 is DFQATT and CDR2 is SNEGSKA in the germline V gene (reference sequence). The CDR3 consists of 15 residues. This CDR3 reads CSAHQGSDDTGELFF. Incomplete CDR3 DNA: TGCAGTGCTCATCAGGGCTCCGACGACACCGGGGAG.

CDR3 region: CACQGNSNQPQYF. The part of the CDR3 DNA that was read is TGTGCCTGCCAGGGGAATAGCAATCAGCCG. This chain uses TRBV30 with TRBJ2-3; possibly TRBD1 for D (6 bases). The missing CDR3 end, 3 residues past where the read stops, is filled in from the germline J gene. The germline V gene encodes CDR1 GTSNPN and CDR2 SVGIG (reference sequence). CDR3 length equals 13 residues.

Partial CDR3 DNA: TGTGCCAGCTCACGAACGACTAGCGGGGGGCTAAGCACAGATACC. It codes for CASSRTTSGGLSTDT. From start to end, the CDR3 is CASSRTTSGGLSTDTYTF. The V and J genes are TRBV18 and TRBJ1-2, with D possibly matching TRBD1 (6 bases). The observed sequence ends 3 residues before the CDR3 terminus, with the missing tail filled in from the germline J gene. Per germline, CDR1 KGHSH and CDR2 LQKENI. The CDR3 contains 18 residues.